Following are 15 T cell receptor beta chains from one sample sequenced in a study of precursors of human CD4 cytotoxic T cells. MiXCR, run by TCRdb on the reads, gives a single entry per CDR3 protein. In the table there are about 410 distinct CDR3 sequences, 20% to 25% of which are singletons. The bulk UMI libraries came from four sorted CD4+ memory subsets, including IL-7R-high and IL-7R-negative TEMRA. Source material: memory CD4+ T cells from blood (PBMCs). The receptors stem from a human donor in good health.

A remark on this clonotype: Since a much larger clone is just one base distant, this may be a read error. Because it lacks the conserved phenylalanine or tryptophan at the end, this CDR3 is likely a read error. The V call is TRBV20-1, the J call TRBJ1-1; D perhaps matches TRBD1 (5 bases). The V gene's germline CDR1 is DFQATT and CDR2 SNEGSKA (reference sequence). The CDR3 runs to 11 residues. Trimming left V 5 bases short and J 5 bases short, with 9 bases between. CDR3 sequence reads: CSAGGWTEAFI. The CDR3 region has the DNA TGCAGTGCTGGGGGGTGGACTGAAGCTTTCATT.

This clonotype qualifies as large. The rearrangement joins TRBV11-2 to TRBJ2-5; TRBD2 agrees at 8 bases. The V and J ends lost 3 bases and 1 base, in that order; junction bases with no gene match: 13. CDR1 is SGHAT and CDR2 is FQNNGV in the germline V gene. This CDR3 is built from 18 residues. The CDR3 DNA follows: TGTGCCAGCAGCTTTTTGGCCATGGGGAGCGGGAGCCAAGAGACCCAGTACTTC. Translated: CASSFLAMGSGSQETQYF.

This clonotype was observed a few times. As DNA, the CDR3 is TGCGCCAGCAGCTTGGCTACGGGACAGCCAACCTACGAGCAGTACTTC. Translated, it gives CASSLATGQPTYEQYF. The chain recombines TRBV5-1 with TRBJ2-7, with 7 bases identical to TRBD1. The CDR3 is 16 amino acids. With V trimmed by 0 bases and J by 2 bases, 8 bases remained unmatched. The V gene's germline CDR1 is SGHRS and CDR2 YFSETQ.

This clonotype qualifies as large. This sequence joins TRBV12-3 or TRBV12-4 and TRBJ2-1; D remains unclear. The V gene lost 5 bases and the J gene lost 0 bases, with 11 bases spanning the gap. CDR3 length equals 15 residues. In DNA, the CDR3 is TGTGCCAGCAGTCCCGGCCCCTACTCCTACAATGAGCAGTTCTTC. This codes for CASSPGPYSYNEQFF.

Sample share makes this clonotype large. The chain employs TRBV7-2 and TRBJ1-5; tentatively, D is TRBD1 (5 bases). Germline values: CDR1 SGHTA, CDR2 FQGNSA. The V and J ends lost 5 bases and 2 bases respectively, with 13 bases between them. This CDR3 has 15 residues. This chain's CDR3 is CASSLGTMGNQPQHF. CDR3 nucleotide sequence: TGTGCCAGCAGCCTGGGGACGATGGGCAATCAGCCCCAGCATTTT.

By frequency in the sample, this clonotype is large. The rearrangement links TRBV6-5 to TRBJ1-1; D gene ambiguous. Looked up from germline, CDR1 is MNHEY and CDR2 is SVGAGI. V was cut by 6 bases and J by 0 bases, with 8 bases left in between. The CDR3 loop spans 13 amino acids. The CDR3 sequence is CASRVWVNTEAFF. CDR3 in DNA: TGTGCCAGCAGGGTATGGGTGAACACTGAAGCTTTCTTT.

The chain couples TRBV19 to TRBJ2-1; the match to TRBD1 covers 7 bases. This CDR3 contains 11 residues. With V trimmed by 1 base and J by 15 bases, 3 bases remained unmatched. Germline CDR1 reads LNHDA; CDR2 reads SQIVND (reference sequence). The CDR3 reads CASSIATGVFF. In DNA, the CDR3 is TGTGCCAGTAGTATAGCTACAGGGGTGTTCTTC.

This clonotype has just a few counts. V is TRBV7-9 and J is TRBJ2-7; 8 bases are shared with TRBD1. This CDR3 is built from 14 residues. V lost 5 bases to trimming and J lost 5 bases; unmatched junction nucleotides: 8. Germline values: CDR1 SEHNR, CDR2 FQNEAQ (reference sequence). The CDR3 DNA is TGTGCCAGCAGCGCCCGACAGGGGAAGGACGAGCAGTACTTC. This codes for CASSARQGKDEQYF.

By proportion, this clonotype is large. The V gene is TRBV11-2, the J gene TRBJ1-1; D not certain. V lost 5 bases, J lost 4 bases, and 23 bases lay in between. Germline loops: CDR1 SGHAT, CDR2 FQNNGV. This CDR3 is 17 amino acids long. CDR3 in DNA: TGTGCCAGCAGCCCAACCCCATACTCCCGCGCGAGCACTGAAGCTTTCTTT. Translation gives CASSPTPYSRASTEAFF.

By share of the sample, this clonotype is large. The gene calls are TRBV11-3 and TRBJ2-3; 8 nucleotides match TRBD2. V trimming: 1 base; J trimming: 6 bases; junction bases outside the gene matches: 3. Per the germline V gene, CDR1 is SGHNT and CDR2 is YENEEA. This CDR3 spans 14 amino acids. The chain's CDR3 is CASSLGGGRDTQYF. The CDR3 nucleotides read TGTGCCAGCAGCTTAGGCGGCGGGAGGGATACGCAGTATTTT.

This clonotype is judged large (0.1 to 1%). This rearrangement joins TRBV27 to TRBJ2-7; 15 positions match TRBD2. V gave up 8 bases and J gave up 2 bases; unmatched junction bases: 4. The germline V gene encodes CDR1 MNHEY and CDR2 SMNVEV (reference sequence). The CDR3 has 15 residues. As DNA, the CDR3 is TGTGCCAGCGGACTAGCGGGAGGGTGGGCCTACGAGCAGTACTTC. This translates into CASGLAGGWAYEQYF.

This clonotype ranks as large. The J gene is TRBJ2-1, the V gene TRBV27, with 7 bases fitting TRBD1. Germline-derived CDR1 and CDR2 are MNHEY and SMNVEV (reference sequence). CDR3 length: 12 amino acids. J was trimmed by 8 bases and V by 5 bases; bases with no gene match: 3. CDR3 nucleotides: TGTGCCAGCAGTACGACAGGGTATGAGCAGTTCTTC. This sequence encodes CASSTTGYEQFF.

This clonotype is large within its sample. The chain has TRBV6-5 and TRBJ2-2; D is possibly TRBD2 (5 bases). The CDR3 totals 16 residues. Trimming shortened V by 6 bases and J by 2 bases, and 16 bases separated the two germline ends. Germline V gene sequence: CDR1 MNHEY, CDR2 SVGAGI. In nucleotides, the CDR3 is TGTGCCAGCAGCCCCCGCCGGAGGACCAACACCGGGGAGCTGTTTTTT. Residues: CASSPRRRTNTGELFF.

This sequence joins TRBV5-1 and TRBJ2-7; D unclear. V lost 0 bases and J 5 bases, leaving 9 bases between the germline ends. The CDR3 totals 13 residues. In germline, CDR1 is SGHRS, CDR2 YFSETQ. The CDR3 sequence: CASSLELQHEQYF. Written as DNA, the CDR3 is TGCGCCAGCAGCTTGGAGCTACAGCACGAGCAGTACTTC.

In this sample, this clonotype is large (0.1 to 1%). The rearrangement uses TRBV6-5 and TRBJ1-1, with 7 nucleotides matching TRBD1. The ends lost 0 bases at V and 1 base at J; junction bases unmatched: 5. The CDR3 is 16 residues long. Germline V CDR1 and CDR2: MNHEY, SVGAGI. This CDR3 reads CASSYSQGGKNTEAFF. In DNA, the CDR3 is TGTGCCAGCAGTTACTCGCAGGGGGGCAAGAACACTGAAGCTTTCTTT.